The rows below give T cell receptor beta chains drawn from one sample of a study of cytomegalovirus exposure and HLA in healthy donors. Using immunoSEQ multiplex PCR, the repertoire was profiled, and TCRdb retains in-frame clones only, with some absent. The sample shows about 140,000 clones, approximately 70% of them seen only once. The specimen sequenced was PBMCs. These receptors came from a woman in her twenties or thirties in good health and CMV-seronegative. Each CDR3 is given with its conserved first and last residue. The D gene is left open where the match is weak. Not all rows give a size; the values are once, few, many and, for expanded clones, a class.

CDR3 DNA	CDR3 protein	V gene	clone size	D gene	J gene
TGTGCCAGCAGCCTCGGGGAGTTTAGCACAGATACGCAGTATTTT	CASSLGEFSTDTQYF	TRBV6-6	few	.	TRBJ2-3
TGTGCCAGCAGCCTCAGACAGGGCAACTACGAGCAGTACTTC	CASSLRQGNYEQYF	TRBV27	.	TRBD1	TRBJ2-7
TGTGCCAGCCGGACAGGGGGCTCTGGGGCCAACGTCCTGACTTTC	CASRTGGSGANVLTF	TRBV28	.	TRBD1	TRBJ2-6
TGTGCCAGCAGCAGACTAGCGGGAGGAGGGTTAGAGACCCAGTACTTC	CASSRLAGGGLETQYF	TRBV28	few	TRBD2	TRBJ2-5
TGTGCCAGCAGCTTGGGGGCTAGCGGGGGTTCCACCGGGGAGCTGTTTTTT	CASSLGASGGSTGELFF	TRBV5-4	.	TRBD2	TRBJ2-2
TGTGCCAGCAGCGCGGGAGGCCTCTCCTACGAGCAGTACTTC	CASSAGGLSYEQYF	TRBV9	.	TRBD2	TRBJ2-7
TGTGCCAGCAGCCCCAAGCAGGGCTTGGCCCAGCATTTT	CASSPKQGLAQHF	TRBV5-6	.	.	TRBJ1-5
TGTGCCAGCAGCCAAGAGAATGGCAGGGTCGGTGAAGCTTTCTTT	CASSQENGRVGEAFF	TRBV4-2	.	.	TRBJ1-1
TGTGCCAGCAGCCTGTCTACCGGGACTAGCGGGGGGCAAGAGACCCAGTACTTC	CASSLSTGTSGGQETQYF	TRBV11-2	.	TRBD2	TRBJ2-5
TGTGCCAGCAGCGGCTGGGGGGACGCGAACACCGGGGAGCTGTTTTTT	CASSGWGDANTGELFF	TRBV28	.	.	TRBJ2-2
TGTGCCAGTGCCGGGACATTCTCTGGAAACACCATATATTTT	CASAGTFSGNTIYF	TRBV19	.	.	TRBJ1-3
TGTGCCAGCTCAAGTCCCACGGAAGAGACCCAGTACTTC	CASSSPTEETQYF	TRBV18	.	.	TRBJ2-5
TGTGCCAGCAGCTCTCCGGGACTAGCGGGAGTTGAGCAGTACTTC	CASSSPGLAGVEQYF	TRBV13	once	TRBD2	TRBJ2-7
TGTGCCAGCAGCGTAGACGGGCAAGAGACCCAGTACTTC	CASSVDGQETQYF	TRBV9	.	.	TRBJ2-5
TGTGCCAGCAGGAGAACCGGGACAGGGGTCGCAGATACGCAGTATTTT	CASRRTGTGVADTQYF	TRBV2	few	TRBD1	TRBJ2-3
TGTGCCAGCAGTTTATGGGACAGGGGTGGACCCGGGGAGCTGTTTTTT	CASSLWDRGGPGELFF	TRBV27	.	TRBD1	TRBJ2-2
TGTGCCAGCAGTGAAAGGGGCACCGGGGAGCTGTTTTTT	CASSERGTGELFF	TRBV2	few	.	TRBJ2-2
TGTGCCAGCTCACCACCGGACAGGGCCGAGCAGTACTTC	CASSPPDRAEQYF	TRBV18	.	TRBD1	TRBJ2-7
TGTGCTAGCAGCTTAGAGAGGGACAGGGGAGAAGGACAGCCCCAGCATTTT	CASSLERDRGEGQPQHF	TRBV7-7	.	TRBD1	TRBJ1-5
TGTGCCAGCAGCATTAGCGGCGGACTCCGCACAGATACGCAGTATTTT	CASSISGGLRTDTQYF	TRBV5-6	.	.	TRBJ2-3
TGCAGCGTTGTGGCCACAGGGGATTTAAGCACTGAAGCTTTCTTT	CSVVATGDLSTEAFF	TRBV29-1	few	TRBD1	TRBJ1-1
TGCAGCGTTGTTAGGAGGAATGAGCAGTTCTTC	CSVVRRNEQFF	TRBV29-1	.	.	TRBJ2-1
TGTGCCACCACAGAGGGACTAGCGGGAGTCAGGGGAAACATTCAGTACTTC	CATTEGLAGVRGNIQYF	TRBV19	.	TRBD2	TRBJ2-4
TGTGCCAGCAGTACGACAGGTAGAGGGTACAATGAGCAGTTCTTC	CASSTTGRGYNEQFF	TRBV6-1	.	.	TRBJ2-1
TGTGCCAGCTCGCCGGGGGACACCGGGGAGCTGTTTTTT	CASSPGDTGELFF	TRBV18	.	.	TRBJ2-2
TGTGCCAGCAGGGGGACAGGGGAGGGCACTGAAGCTTTCTTT	CASRGTGEGTEAFF	TRBV2	.	TRBD1	TRBJ1-1
TGCAGCGTCCGGGGATTGAGGGAGACCCAGTACTTC	CSVRGLRETQYF	TRBV29-1	.	.	TRBJ2-5
TGCGCCAGCAGCCTTGGCCCCGACTACGAGCAGTACTTC	CASSLGPDYEQYF	TRBV4-1	.	.	TRBJ2-7
TGTGCCAGCAGCTTTGGACAGGGCTACAATGAGCAGTTCTTC	CASSFGQGYNEQFF	TRBV7-9	.	TRBD1	TRBJ2-1
TGCGCCAGCAGCCAGACTAGCGGGAGGATCGGGGTCACCGGGGAGCTGTTTTTT	CASSQTSGRIGVTGELFF	TRBV4-1	.	TRBD2	TRBJ2-2
TGTGCCAGCAGTTTAGGACAGGACTATGGCTACACCTTC	CASSLGQDYGYTF	TRBV6-1	.	TRBD1	TRBJ1-2
TGTGCCAGCAGCTTACTAGCGGGGGATACGCAGTATTTT	CASSLLAGDTQYF	TRBV7-2	.	TRBD2	TRBJ2-3
TGTGCCACCGGAGGACAGGGCAACGAGCAGTACTTC	CATGGQGNEQYF	TRBV28	.	TRBD1	TRBJ2-7
TGTGCCAGCAGAAACGGACAGTTCACCGGGGAGCTGTTTTTT	CASRNGQFTGELFF	TRBV27	.	.	TRBJ2-2
TGTGCCATCAGGGGATCCGGGACAGTGAACTATGGCTACACCTTC	CAIRGSGTVNYGYTF	TRBV10-3	.	TRBD1	TRBJ1-2
TGCAGCGTCCCGGGGGAGGGGTTTCAAGAGACCCAGTACTTC	CSVPGEGFQETQYF	TRBV29-1	few	TRBD2	TRBJ2-5
TGTGCCAGCAGCTTAGCGGGGGCGCGAGGGCAAGAGACCCAGTACTTC	CASSLAGARGQETQYF	TRBV7-6	.	.	TRBJ2-5
TGTGCCAGCAGCTTGCAAGGGGACTCCTACGAGCAGTACTTC	CASSLQGDSYEQYF	TRBV5-5	.	.	TRBJ2-7
TGTGCCAGTAGGACTACCCTCACAGATACGCAGTATTTT	CASRTTLTDTQYF	TRBV19	.	.	TRBJ2-3
TGTGCCAGCAGTGTCGAGCGGGGGGCCAATGAGCAGTTCTTC	CASSVERGANEQFF	TRBV2	few	TRBD2	TRBJ2-1
TGTGCCAGCAGTTTATTAGGACAGGACGGTACTTATAGCAATCAGCCCCAGCATTTT	CASSLLGQDGTYSNQPQHF	TRBV28	.	TRBD1	TRBJ1-5
TGTGCCACCAGCAGAGAATGGTCAGGGGAGGGAAGGAATGGCTACACCTTC	CATSREWSGEGRNGYTF	TRBV15	.	.	TRBJ1-2
TGTGCCAGCAGCTTTAGACAGGGCAATCAGCCCCAGCATTTT	CASSFRQGNQPQHF	TRBV11-3	.	.	TRBJ1-5
TGTGCCAGCAGCTTAGGACCCCAGGGGGCGGACACTGAAGCTTTCTTT	CASSLGPQGADTEAFF	TRBV11-3	.	TRBD1	TRBJ1-1
TGCAGCGGGGGTGGGGTAGGGGGGAACACTGAAGCTTTCTTT	CSGGGVGGNTEAFF	TRBV29-1	.	.	TRBJ1-1